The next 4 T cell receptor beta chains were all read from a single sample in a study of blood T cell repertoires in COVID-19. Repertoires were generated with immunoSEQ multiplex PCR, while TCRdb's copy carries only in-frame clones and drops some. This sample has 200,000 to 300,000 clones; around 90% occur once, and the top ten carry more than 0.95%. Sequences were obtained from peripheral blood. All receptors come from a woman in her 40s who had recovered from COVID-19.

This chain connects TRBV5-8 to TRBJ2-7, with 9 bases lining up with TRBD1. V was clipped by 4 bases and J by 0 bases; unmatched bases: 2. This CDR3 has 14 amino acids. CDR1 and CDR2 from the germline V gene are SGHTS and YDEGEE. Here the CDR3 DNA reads TGTGCCAGCAGCCCGGGACAGGGCTCCTACGAGCAGTACTTC. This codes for CASSPGQGSYEQYF. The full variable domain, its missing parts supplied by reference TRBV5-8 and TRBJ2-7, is EAGVTQSPTHLIKTRGQQATLRCSPISGHTSVYWYQQALGLGLQFLLWYDEGEERNRGNFPPRFSGRQFPNYSSELNVNALELEDSALYLCASSPGQGSYEQYFGPGTRLTVT.

The DNA of the CDR3 is TGTGCCCGGGCGGACAGGGCTTCCTACGAGCAGTACTTC. Its protein is CARADRASYEQYF. The rearrangement links TRBV30 to TRBJ2-7, with 8 bases that match TRBD1. The ends lost 8 bases at V and 1 base at J; junction bases unmatched: 7. Per germline, CDR1 GTSNPN and CDR2 SVGIG (reference sequence). This CDR3 has 13 amino acids. Complete variable domain (other parts from reference TRBV30 and TRBJ2-7): SQTIHQWPATLVQPVGSPLSLECTVEGTSNPNLYWYRQAAGRGLQLLFYSVGIGQISSEVPQNLSASRPQDRQFILSSKKLLLSDSGFYLCARADRASYEQYFGPGTRLTVT.

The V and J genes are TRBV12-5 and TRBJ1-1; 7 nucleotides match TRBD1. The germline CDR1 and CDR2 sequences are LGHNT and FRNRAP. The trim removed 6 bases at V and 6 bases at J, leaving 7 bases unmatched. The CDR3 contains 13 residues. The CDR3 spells CASGPFRGSEAFF. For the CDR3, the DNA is TGTGCTAGTGGCCCCTTCAGGGGGTCTGAAGCTTTCTTT.

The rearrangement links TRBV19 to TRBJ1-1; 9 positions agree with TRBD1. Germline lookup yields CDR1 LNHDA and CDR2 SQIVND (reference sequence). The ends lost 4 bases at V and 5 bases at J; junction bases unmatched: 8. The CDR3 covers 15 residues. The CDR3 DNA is TGTGCCAGTAGTACCCCAGGGGACAGGGTAACTGAAGCTTTCTTT. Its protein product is CASSTPGDRVTEAFF.